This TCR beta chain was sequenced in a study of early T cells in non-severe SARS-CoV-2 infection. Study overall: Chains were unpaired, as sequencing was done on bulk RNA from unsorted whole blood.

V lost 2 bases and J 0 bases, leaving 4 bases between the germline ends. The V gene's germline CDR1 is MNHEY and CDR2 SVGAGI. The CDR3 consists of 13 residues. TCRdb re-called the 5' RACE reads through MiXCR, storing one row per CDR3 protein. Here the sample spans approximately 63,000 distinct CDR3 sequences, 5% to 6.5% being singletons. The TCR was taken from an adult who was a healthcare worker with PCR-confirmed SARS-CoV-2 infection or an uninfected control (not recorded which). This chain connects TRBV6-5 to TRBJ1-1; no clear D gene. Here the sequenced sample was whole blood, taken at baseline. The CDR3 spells CASSYQVNTEAFF. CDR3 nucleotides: TGTGCCAGCAGTTACCAGGTGAACACTGAAGCTTTCTTT.